These T cell receptor beta chains were read from a single sample in a study of CD8 T cells in Susac syndrome. TCRdb analysed the immunoSEQ multiplex PCR reads with MiXCR anew, one entry per CDR3 protein. Of roughly 100,000 distinct CDR3 sequences detected, approximately 93% appear once; the ten largest clones hold 0.41%. The sample taken for sequencing was CD8+ T cells from PBMCs. The receptors here all came from a human donor with Susac syndrome. Each CDR3 is given with its conserved first and last residue. Each record gives: J gene, clone size, D gene, V gene, CDR3 protein, CDR3 DNA. A D gene is named only where the DNA matches it firmly. Expanded clones get a size class; other rows say once, few or many, or leave the size out.

j_call: TRBJ2-4; clone_size: -; d_call: -; v_call: TRBV7-3; cdr3_aa: CASSPILAVPEAKNIQYF; cdr3_nt: TGTGCCAGCAGCCCTATCTTAGCGGTCCCCGAGGCCAAAAACATTCAGTACTTC
j_call: TRBJ1-1; clone_size: -; d_call: -; v_call: TRBV27; cdr3_aa: CASSPGKMNTEAFF; cdr3_nt: TGTGCCAGCAGTCCCGGAAAGATGAACACTGAAGCTTTCTTT
j_call: TRBJ2-7; clone_size: few; d_call: -; v_call: TRBV5-6; cdr3_aa: CASSGASYEQYF; cdr3_nt: TGTGCCAGCTCCGGGGCCTCCTACGAGCAGTACTTC
j_call: TRBJ2-7; clone_size: -; d_call: -; v_call: TRBV12-3/TRBV12-4; cdr3_aa: CASSLQGPPYEQYF; cdr3_nt: TGTGCCAGCTCCCTGCAGGGCCCCCCCTACGAGCAGTACTTC
j_call: TRBJ2-1; clone_size: -; d_call: -; v_call: TRBV11-2; cdr3_aa: CASSGRSNEQFF; cdr3_nt: TGTGCCAGCAGCGGAAGGTCGAACGAGCAGTTCTTC
j_call: TRBJ2-2; clone_size: few; d_call: -; v_call: TRBV27; cdr3_aa: CASSSLTGELFF; cdr3_nt: TGTGCCAGCAGTTCCCTCACCGGGGAGCTGTTTTTT
j_call: TRBJ2-3; clone_size: -; d_call: -; v_call: TRBV15; cdr3_aa: CATSRDWDTDTQYF; cdr3_nt: TGTGCCACCAGCAGAGATTGGGACACAGATACGCAGTATTTT
j_call: TRBJ2-1; clone_size: -; d_call: -; v_call: TRBV24-1; cdr3_aa: CATSRGRSTYNEQFF; cdr3_nt: TGTGCCACCTCCCGCGGGCGGTCTACCTACAATGAGCAGTTCTTC
j_call: TRBJ2-1; clone_size: -; d_call: TRBD1; v_call: TRBV7-3; cdr3_aa: CASSAARGNEQFF; cdr3_nt: TGTGCCAGCAGCGCAGCCAGGGGGAATGAGCAGTTCTTC
j_call: TRBJ2-1; clone_size: -; d_call: TRBD2; v_call: TRBV5-4; cdr3_aa: CASSQSGGAPNEQFF; cdr3_nt: TGTGCCAGCAGCCAGAGCGGGGGGGCCCCCAATGAGCAGTTCTTC
j_call: TRBJ2-5; clone_size: -; d_call: TRBD2; v_call: TRBV6-2/TRBV6-3; cdr3_aa: CASSYSASGGLETQYF; cdr3_nt: TGTGCCAGCAGTTACTCGGCTAGCGGGGGATTAGAGACCCAGTACTTC
j_call: TRBJ2-7; clone_size: -; d_call: -; v_call: TRBV6-2/TRBV6-3; cdr3_aa: CASIGNLNEQYF; cdr3_nt: TGTGCCAGCATTGGCAATCTTAACGAGCAGTACTTC
j_call: TRBJ1-1; clone_size: few; d_call: -; v_call: TRBV29-1; cdr3_aa: CSVEAGTNTEAFF; cdr3_nt: TGCAGCGTTGAGGCGGGAACGAACACTGAAGCTTTCTTT
j_call: TRBJ1-6; clone_size: -; d_call: -; v_call: TRBV12-3/TRBV12-4; cdr3_aa: CASSSGLWYSPLHF; cdr3_nt: TGTGCCAGCAGTTCGGGCCTTTGGTATTCACCCCTCCACTTT
j_call: TRBJ2-3; clone_size: -; d_call: -; v_call: TRBV20-1; cdr3_aa: CSARDRDLFTDTQYF; cdr3_nt: TGCAGTGCTAGAGACAGGGACCTCTTCACAGATACGCAGTATTTT
j_call: TRBJ1-1; clone_size: -; d_call: -; v_call: TRBV29-1; cdr3_aa: CSHEWASNTEVFF; cdr3_nt: TGCAGCCACGAATGGGCTTCGAACACTGAAGTTTTCTTT
j_call: TRBJ1-2; clone_size: -; d_call: -; v_call: TRBV12-3/TRBV12-4; cdr3_aa: CASSPPGGYGYTF; cdr3_nt: TGTGCCAGCAGCCCTCCCGGGGGTTATGGCTACACCTTC
j_call: TRBJ2-7; clone_size: -; d_call: TRBD2; v_call: TRBV29-1; cdr3_aa: CSVWGTTTTGEQYF; cdr3_nt: TGCAGCGTCTGGGGGACTACCACGACGGGCGAGCAGTACTTC
j_call: TRBJ2-7; clone_size: -; d_call: -; v_call: TRBV12-5; cdr3_aa: CASVSGTGSYEQYF; cdr3_nt: TGTGCTAGTGTTAGCGGGACAGGCTCCTACGAGCAGTACTTC
j_call: TRBJ2-5; clone_size: -; d_call: TRBD1; v_call: TRBV15; cdr3_aa: CATSTGLQQGWETQYF; cdr3_nt: TGTGCCACCAGCACAGGACTCCAACAGGGGTGGGAGACCCAGTACTTC
j_call: TRBJ1-5; clone_size: -; d_call: -; v_call: TRBV12-3/TRBV12-4; cdr3_aa: CASKVGNQPQHF; cdr3_nt: TGTGCCAGCAAGGTGGGGAATCAGCCCCAGCATTTT
j_call: TRBJ1-2; clone_size: -; d_call: -; v_call: TRBV27; cdr3_aa: CASSLAGGVGGYTF; cdr3_nt: TGTGCCAGCAGTCTAGCCGGTGGCGTGGGCGGCTACACCTTC
j_call: TRBJ2-1; clone_size: -; d_call: TRBD1; v_call: TRBV11-2; cdr3_aa: CASSLRGQGARQEQFF; cdr3_nt: TGTGCCAGCAGCCTAAGGGGACAGGGGGCTAGGCAGGAGCAGTTCTTC
j_call: TRBJ2-1; clone_size: -; d_call: TRBD2; v_call: TRBV5-4; cdr3_aa: CASSPRLAGVYNEQFF; cdr3_nt: TGTGCCAGCAGCCCCCGACTAGCGGGGGTCTACAATGAGCAGTTCTTC
j_call: TRBJ1-1; clone_size: -; d_call: -; v_call: TRBV27; cdr3_aa: CASSLSRRMEREAFF; cdr3_nt: TGTGCCAGCAGTTTATCGAGAAGAATGGAAAGAGAAGCTTTCTTT
j_call: TRBJ1-5; clone_size: -; d_call: -; v_call: TRBV19; cdr3_aa: CASGQPQHF; cdr3_nt: TGTGCCAGCGGCCAGCCCCAGCATTTT
j_call: TRBJ2-5; clone_size: -; d_call: -; v_call: TRBV13; cdr3_aa: CASSSDGEGETQYF; cdr3_nt: TGTGCCAGCAGCTCGGACGGTGAGGGGGAGACCCAGTACTTC
j_call: TRBJ2-2; clone_size: once; d_call: TRBD1; v_call: TRBV7-8; cdr3_aa: CASSIKQGGHTGELFF; cdr3_nt: TGTGCCAGCAGCATAAAACAGGGGGGTCACACCGGGGAGCTGTTTTTT
j_call: TRBJ1-5; clone_size: -; d_call: -; v_call: TRBV2; cdr3_aa: CASRSSDGSNQPQHF; cdr3_nt: TGTGCCAGCAGGTCCTCGGACGGTAGCAATCAGCCCCAGCATTTT
j_call: TRBJ1-5; clone_size: -; d_call: TRBD1; v_call: TRBV4-1; cdr3_aa: CASSQRPPGTGGFLGNQPQHF; cdr3_nt: TGCGCCAGCAGCCAACGACCCCCCGGGACAGGGGGCTTCCTTGGCAATCAGCCCCAGCATTTT
j_call: TRBJ2-5; clone_size: -; d_call: -; v_call: TRBV20-1; cdr3_aa: CSASPPGSGEETQYF; cdr3_nt: TGCAGTGCTAGTCCGCCAGGATCTGGCGAAGAGACCCAGTACTTC
j_call: TRBJ2-5; clone_size: -; d_call: -; v_call: TRBV9; cdr3_aa: CASSVGDWETQYF; cdr3_nt: TGTGCCAGCAGCGTAGGGGATTGGGAGACCCAGTACTTC
j_call: TRBJ2-1; clone_size: -; d_call: -; v_call: TRBV2; cdr3_aa: CASGSRGNEQFF; cdr3_nt: TGTGCCAGCGGTTCAAGGGGAAATGAGCAGTTCTTC
j_call: TRBJ1-2; clone_size: -; d_call: -; v_call: TRBV5-1; cdr3_aa: CASSLRIDYGYTF; cdr3_nt: TGCGCCAGCAGCTTGAGAATTGACTATGGCTACACCTTC
j_call: TRBJ2-2; clone_size: once; d_call: -; v_call: TRBV6-2/TRBV6-3; cdr3_aa: CASTSTGWGTGELFF; cdr3_nt: TGTGCCAGCACCTCTACAGGGTGGGGAACCGGGGAGCTGTTTTTT
j_call: TRBJ2-3; clone_size: -; d_call: -; v_call: TRBV15; cdr3_aa: CATSRESDTQYF; cdr3_nt: TGTGCCACCAGCAGAGAATCAGATACGCAGTATTTT
j_call: TRBJ2-5; clone_size: -; d_call: -; v_call: TRBV5-6; cdr3_aa: CASSFGTETQYF; cdr3_nt: TGTGCCAGCAGCTTTGGGACGGAGACCCAGTACTTC
j_call: TRBJ1-6; clone_size: once; d_call: TRBD1; v_call: TRBV10-3; cdr3_aa: CAIREPGTVNSPLHF; cdr3_nt: TGTGCCATCAGGGAACCAGGGACAGTTAATTCACCCCTCCACTTT
j_call: TRBJ2-3; clone_size: -; d_call: -; v_call: TRBV11-2; cdr3_aa: CASSLRSTDTQYF; cdr3_nt: TGTGCCAGCAGCTTACGGTCTACAGATACGCAGTATTTT
j_call: TRBJ2-3; clone_size: -; d_call: -; v_call: TRBV9; cdr3_aa: CASSASGAVADTQYF; cdr3_nt: TGTGCCAGCAGCGCCTCGGGGGCGGTCGCAGATACGCAGTATTTT
j_call: TRBJ1-1; clone_size: -; d_call: -; v_call: TRBV20-1; cdr3_aa: CSAIVGMNTEAFF; cdr3_nt: TGCAGTGCTATAGTGGGCATGAACACTGAAGCTTTCTTT
j_call: TRBJ2-7; clone_size: -; d_call: -; v_call: TRBV13; cdr3_aa: CASGDEAGTSHEQYF; cdr3_nt: TGTGCCAGCGGCGACGAGGCCGGGACCTCCCACGAGCAGTACTTC
j_call: TRBJ2-1; clone_size: -; d_call: -; v_call: TRBV12-5; cdr3_aa: CASGYNEQFF; cdr3_nt: TGTGCTAGTGGTTATAATGAGCAGTTCTTC
j_call: TRBJ1-3; clone_size: once; d_call: -; v_call: TRBV12-3/TRBV12-4; cdr3_aa: CASSLRVYSGNTIYF; cdr3_nt: TGTGCCAGCAGTCTCAGGGTTTACTCTGGAAACACCATATATTTT
j_call: TRBJ1-2; clone_size: -; d_call: -; v_call: TRBV20-1; cdr3_aa: CSAFSDDPSGDYGYTF; cdr3_nt: TGCAGTGCTTTTTCGGACGACCCCTCAGGGGACTATGGCTACACCTTC
j_call: TRBJ2-2; clone_size: -; d_call: -; v_call: TRBV4-1; cdr3_aa: CASSPRVGGTGELFF; cdr3_nt: TGCGCCAGCAGCCCCCGGGTAGGGGGCACCGGGGAGCTGTTTTTT
j_call: TRBJ1-5; clone_size: -; d_call: -; v_call: TRBV24-1; cdr3_aa: CATPQGYSNQPQHF; cdr3_nt: TGTGCCACTCCGCAGGGATATAGCAATCAGCCCCAGCATTTT
j_call: TRBJ2-7; clone_size: -; d_call: -; v_call: TRBV20-1; cdr3_aa: CSASDALGGEEQYF; cdr3_nt: TGCAGTGCTAGTGACGCATTAGGGGGGGAGGAGCAGTACTTC
j_call: TRBJ1-5; clone_size: once; d_call: -; v_call: TRBV5-6; cdr3_aa: CASSRRGQPQHF; cdr3_nt: TGTGCCAGCAGCCGCCGGGGACAGCCCCAGCATTTT
j_call: TRBJ2-4; clone_size: -; d_call: -; v_call: TRBV7-9; cdr3_aa: CASSFPGEAKNIQYF; cdr3_nt: TGTGCCAGCAGCTTCCCAGGGGAAGCCAAAAACATTCAGTACTTC
j_call: TRBJ2-7; clone_size: few; d_call: -; v_call: TRBV7-8; cdr3_aa: CASSSLRPGLYF; cdr3_nt: TGTGCCAGCAGCTCTCTCAGACCAGGGCTGTACTTC